This T cell receptor beta chain was found in a study of identical twins' blood T cells. As processed by the authors: Each library had about 2.2 to 3.6 million CDR3 reads and about 90,000 to nearly 500,000 clonotypes. MiXCR, run by TCRdb on the 5' RACE reads, gives a single entry per CDR3 protein. For this entry, the V and J calls and clone size follow TCRdb and not the study's own pipeline. The sample lists around 380,000 distinct CDR3 sequences; about 28% were seen once. Overall study findings and caveats: Each donor's most abundant TCRbeta clonotypes shared more CDR3 sequences with her twin than unrelated donors. Shared CDR3 clonotype counts tracked mainly the product of cloneset sizes.

The CDR3 is made up of 14 amino acids. CDR1 is SGHRS and CDR2 is YFSETQ in the germline V gene. V lost 3 bases and J lost 4, with 13 bases in between. In this sample, this clonotype turned up many times. Its cognate antigen is unknown. Likely shared infections and vaccines: all three twin pairs were reared together. The sample taken for sequencing was PBMCs. This TCR was recovered from a woman aged 18-49 years in good health. The gene calls are TRBV5-1 and TRBJ1-2; D might be TRBD1 (6 bases). The DNA for the CDR3 is TGCGCCAGCAGCTCAACCCCGACAGGCTATGGCTACACCTTC. The encoded protein is CASSSTPTGYGYTF. Drawing the rest from reference TRBV5-1 and TRBJ1-2, the complete variable domain is KAGVTQTPRYLIKTRGQQVTLSCSPISGHRSVSWYQQTPGQGLQFLFEYFSETQRNKGNFPGRFSGRQFSNSRSEMNVSTLELGDSALYLCASSSTPTGYGYTFGSGTRLTVV.